The 25 T cell receptor beta chains given below trace back to one sample, sequenced in a study of T cells in Graves' hyperthyroidism and ophthalmopathy. Amplified regions were TCR beta CDR3 sequences from RNA transcripts. HTBI primers were used for first-round RT-PCR of the TCR CDR3. Each CDR3 protein is one row after TCRdb ran MiXCR on the multiplex PCR reads. The sample yields 550,000 to 600,000 distinct CDR3 sequences, 15% to 20% seen once. What was sequenced was blood. Every receptor here comes from a woman under 30 with Graves' hyperthyroidism.

This clonotype was picked up many times. This chain connects TRBV7-2 to TRBJ2-1; 9 nucleotides agree with TRBD2. The CDR3 length is 14 residues. Per the germline V gene, CDR1 is SGHTA and CDR2 is FQGNSA. Trimming at V came to 0 bases and at J to 7 bases, leaving 1 base not matched to a gene. The CDR3 nucleotides read TGTGCCAGCAGCTTAGCTAGCGGGAGTAATGAGCAGTTCTTC. Its protein is CASSLASGSNEQFF.

In this sample, this clonotype turned up many times. The chain uses TRBV6-1 and TRBJ2-7; 11 bases match TRBD1. The trim removed 5 bases at V and 4 bases at J, leaving 10 bases unmatched. The germline V gene has CDR1 MNHNS and CDR2 SASEGT. CDR3 length: 16 residues. This chain's CDR3 is CASSRKPGQGVYEQYF. The CDR3 region has the DNA TGTGCCAGCAGTAGGAAACCGGGACAGGGGGTTTACGAGCAGTACTTC.

The chain carries TRBV4-1 and TRBJ2-7; D possibly uses TRBD1 or TRBD2 (5 bases each). The CDR3 has 16 residues. Trimming pared 0 bases from V and 5 bases from J, leaving 17 bases between. The germline V gene encodes CDR1 MGHRA and CDR2 YSYEKL. CDR3 residues: CASSQEPLGTLNEQYF. The CDR3 DNA reads TGCGCCAGCAGCCAAGAACCGCTTGGGACCCTAAACGAGCAGTACTTC.

The rearrangement joins TRBV6-1 to TRBJ1-6; D unclear. This CDR3 spans 16 amino acids. V shed 6 bases and J shed 7 bases, with 19 bases lying between them. The germline V gene has CDR1 MNHNS and CDR2 SASEGT. CDR3 sequence reads: CASSLALFGPNSPLHF. CDR3 DNA: TGTGCCAGCAGCCTCGCCCTTTTCGGCCCGAATTCACCCCTCCACTTT.

At least ten counts were recorded for this clonotype. The gene calls are TRBV2 and TRBJ2-3; D remains ambiguous. Trimming left V 5 bases short and J 2 bases short, with 14 bases between. The CDR3 is 15 residues long. The germline gives CDR1 SNHLY, CDR2 FYNNEI. CDR3 in amino acids: CASSPSRAPTDTQYF. In DNA, the CDR3 is TGTGCCAGCAGTCCAAGCCGAGCGCCCACAGATACGCAGTATTTT.

The genes are TRBV15 and TRBJ2-5, with 7 bases identical to TRBD2. CDR3 length: 15 amino acids. The germline V gene encodes CDR1 LNHNV and CDR2 YYDKDF (reference sequence). V shed 7 bases and J 3 bases; nucleotides not matched to a gene: 11. The CDR3 DNA reads as TGTGCCACCACTCGGCTGGGAGGGCCGGAAGAGACCCAGTACTTC. The encoded protein is CATTRLGGPEETQYF.

The chain uses TRBV19 and TRBJ1-1; perhaps TRBD1 as D (5 bases). Trimming shortened V by 4 bases and J by 7 bases, and 10 bases separated the two germline ends. Germline values: CDR1 LNHDA, CDR2 SQIVND (reference sequence). There are 12 residues in the CDR3. As DNA, the CDR3 is TGTGCCAGTAGTAACGACAGAATTGAAGCTTTCTTT. As protein: CASSNDRIEAFF.

The chain has TRBV12-3 or TRBV12-4 and TRBJ2-7, with 7 bases fitting TRBD2. V dropped 2 bases and J dropped 2; count of bases not matched to a gene: 3. The CDR3 spans 14 residues. As DNA, the CDR3 is TGTGCCAGCAGTTTATGGGAGGGGACCTACGAGCAGTACTTC. It encodes CASSLWEGTYEQYF.

The CDR3 region has the DNA TGTGCCAGTTTACCTCAAGGACCGAACACCGGGGAGCTGTTTTTT. Translation: CASLPQGPNTGELFF. The genes are TRBV19 and TRBJ2-2; D ambiguous. The germline V gene has CDR1 LNHDA and CDR2 SQIVND (reference sequence). V was trimmed by 8 bases and J by 0 bases, leaving 13 bases between them. The CDR3 length is 15 residues. The variable domain in full, with the rest retrieved from reference TRBV19 and TRBJ2-2, is DGGITQSPKYLFRKEGQNVTLSCEQNLNHDAMYWYRQDPGQGLRLIYYSQIVNDFQKGDIAEGYSVSREKKESFPLTVTSAQKNPTAFYLCASLPQGPNTGELFFGEGSRLTVL.

This clonotype was detected ten times or more. The chain recombines TRBV27 with TRBJ1-1, with D possibly being TRBD1 (5 bases). CDR1 is MNHEY and CDR2 is SMNVEV in the germline V gene (reference sequence). The CDR3 has 16 residues. The germline V and J ends were trimmed by 8 bases and 3 bases, with 22 bases remaining between them. The CDR3 loop reads CASPLRREWGDTEAFF. CDR3 nucleotide sequence: TGTGCCAGCCCCCTAAGGAGGGAATGGGGGGACACTGAAGCTTTCTTT.

This chain links TRBV19 with TRBJ2-3; TRBD2 aligns across 12 bases. V lost 3 bases and J lost 2; bases outside the gene matches: 6. The CDR3 is made up of 17 amino acids. Germline CDR1 and CDR2: LNHDA and SQIVND (reference sequence). The CDR3 coding sequence is TGTGCCAGTAGTATCCCCCGACTAGCGGGGGTCACAGATACGCAGTATTTT. Its translation: CASSIPRLAGVTDTQYF. Combining the CDR3 with reference TRBV19 and TRBJ2-3 gives the whole variable domain DGGITQSPKYLFRKEGQNVTLSCEQNLNHDAMYWYRQDPGQGLRLIYYSQIVNDFQKGDIAEGYSVSREKKESFPLTVTSAQKNPTAFYLCASSIPRLAGVTDTQYFGPGTRLTVL.

This clonotype was found a few times. The chain recombines TRBV6-1 with TRBJ2-2, with 12 bases identical to TRBD2. The CDR3 spans 16 residues. V shed 5 bases, J shed 7 bases, and the junction held 8 bases outside the gene matches. Germline values: CDR1 MNHNS, CDR2 SASEGT. The CDR3 reads CASSSGLAGPHGELFF. CDR3 sequence (DNA): TGTGCCAGCAGTTCGGGACTAGCGGGTCCTCACGGGGAGCTGTTTTTT.

The V gene is TRBV11-2, the J gene TRBJ2-7, with TRBD1 matching 10 bases. The end of the DNA is better explained by TRBJ2-1, so the J call may be wrong. CDR3 length equals 14 residues. CDR1 is SGHAT, CDR2 FQNNGV, per germline. CDR3 in amino acids: CASSSGTGAYEQFF. In DNA, the CDR3 is TGTGCCAGCAGCTCCGGGACAGGGGCCTACGAGCAGTTCTTC.

V and J are TRBV27 and TRBJ1-6; 10 nucleotides align to TRBD1. The V gene's germline CDR1 is MNHEY and CDR2 SMNVEV (reference sequence). With 0 bases clipped from V and 9 bases from J, the junction kept 2 bases outside the gene matches. The CDR3 sequence is 15 residues long. CDR3 protein: CASSLSGQGISPLHF. Written as DNA, the CDR3 is TGTGCCAGCAGTTTATCGGGACAGGGGATTTCACCCCTCCACTTT.

CDR3 sequence (DNA): TGTGCCAGTCAGACAGGGAGGAATTCACCCCTCCACTTT. Translation gives CASQTGRNSPLHF. The rearrangement uses TRBV2 and TRBJ1-6; 7 positions agree with TRBD1. The CDR3 runs 13 residues. Looked up from germline, CDR1 is SNHLY and CDR2 is FYNNEI. V was pared by 9 bases and J by 7 bases, with 6 bases of the junction left unmatched.

This clonotype was detected many times. This chain connects TRBV11-3 to TRBJ2-7, with D tentatively TRBD2 (5 bases). V dropped 6 bases and J dropped 0 bases, with 9 bases sitting between them. Per germline, CDR1 SGHNT and CDR2 YENEEA. The length of the CDR3 is 13 residues. DNA for the CDR3: TGTGCCAGCAGTCGTGGGAGCTCCTACGAGCAGTACTTC. It encodes CASSRGSSYEQYF.

The V call is TRBV20-1, the J call TRBJ2-7, with D unresolved. CDR3 length equals 11 residues. Looked up from germline, CDR1 is DFQATT and CDR2 is SNEGSKA (reference sequence). The V end was cut by 0 bases, the J end by 5 bases, with 5 bases between. CDR3 nucleotides: TGCAGTGCTAGAGAAGGGAACGAGCAGTACTTC. It codes for CSAREGNEQYF.

This clonotype appeared a few times. The CDR3 DNA reads as TGTGCCAGCAGCCCCGTTGCGGGCGGCGGCTACACCTTC. Its translation: CASSPVAGGGYTF. This chain connects TRBV3-1 to TRBJ1-2; D is unresolved. Germline V gene data show CDR1 as LGHDT and CDR2 as YNNKEL (reference sequence). V was shortened by 4 bases and J by 8 bases, with 14 bases between the two germline ends. CDR3 size: 13 residues.

The table lists this clonotype with many counts. J is TRBJ2-3 and V is TRBV9; 14 bases map to TRBD2. The CDR3 runs to 19 residues. The V segment lost 3 bases and the J segment 0 bases; nucleotides outside the gene matches: 9. Germline-derived CDR1 and CDR2 are SGDLS and YYNGEE. CDR3 sequence (DNA): TGTGCCAGCAGCGCCCAATCGGGACTAGCGGGGGCGAGCACAGATACGCAGTATTTT. Translating gives CASSAQSGLAGASTDTQYF.

V gene TRBV28 combines with J gene TRBJ2-6, with a weak D call TRBD1 (6 bases). The ends were cut back, 5 bases at V and 0 bases at J, with 14 bases in the middle. CDR1 is MDHEN and CDR2 is SYDVKM in the germline V gene. There are 17 residues in the CDR3. The DNA for the CDR3 is TGTGCCAGCAGTCTCCGGGACACTCGCTCTGGGGCCAACGTCCTGACTTTC. It translates to CASSLRDTRSGANVLTF.

This clonotype occurred many times. This chain uses TRBV29-1 with TRBJ2-7; D is undetermined. V was cut by 4 bases and J by 0 bases, with 16 bases left in between. CDR1 and CDR2 from the germline V gene are SQVTM and ANQGSEA. The CDR3 loop spans 15 amino acids. In DNA form, the CDR3 reads TGCAGCGTTGTAAGCGCCCTTGGGCGCTCCTACGAGCAGTACTTC. It codes for CSVVSALGRSYEQYF.

This clonotype was recorded many times. The V and J genes are TRBV7-9 and TRBJ2-1; the match to TRBD2 covers 11 bases. The CDR3 has 16 residues. CDR1 is SEHNR, CDR2 FQNEAQ, per germline (reference sequence). V gave up 3 bases and J gave up 4 bases; unmatched junction bases: 5. The CDR3 here is CASSLWLAGGYNEQFF. The CDR3 DNA reads as TGTGCCAGCAGCTTGTGGCTAGCGGGAGGTTACAATGAGCAGTTCTTC.

A few counts support this clonotype. The chain has TRBV7-2 and TRBJ2-3; a weak D match, TRBD2 (5 bases). The V gene lost 4 bases and the J gene lost 2 bases, with 10 bases spanning the gap. Germline values: CDR1 SGHTA, CDR2 FQGNSA. The CDR3 loop spans 14 amino acids. CDR3 sequence (DNA): TGTGCCAGCAGCTCTCGGGGTTACACAGATACGCAGTATTTT. Protein sequence: CASSSRGYTDTQYF.

The chain carries TRBV3-1 and TRBJ2-3; D not certain. Trimming left V 3 bases short and J 9 bases short, with 10 bases between. The CDR3 sequence is 12 residues long. The germline CDR1 and CDR2 sequences are LGHDT and YNNKEL (reference sequence). In DNA form, the CDR3 reads TGTGCCAGCAGCCATGAAGGCTACACGCAGTATTTT. This translates into CASSHEGYTQYF.

This clonotype was observed at least ten times. Sequence at one end of the junction differs from germline and may be a read error. V and J are TRBV10-3 and TRBJ2-3; no clear D gene. This CDR3 has 13 amino acids. Germline CDR1 reads ENHRY; CDR2 reads SYGVKD. Here the CDR3 reads CAIRESFPNTQYF. CDR3 nucleotides: TGTGCCATCCGTGAATCCTTCCCGAATACGCAGTATTTT.